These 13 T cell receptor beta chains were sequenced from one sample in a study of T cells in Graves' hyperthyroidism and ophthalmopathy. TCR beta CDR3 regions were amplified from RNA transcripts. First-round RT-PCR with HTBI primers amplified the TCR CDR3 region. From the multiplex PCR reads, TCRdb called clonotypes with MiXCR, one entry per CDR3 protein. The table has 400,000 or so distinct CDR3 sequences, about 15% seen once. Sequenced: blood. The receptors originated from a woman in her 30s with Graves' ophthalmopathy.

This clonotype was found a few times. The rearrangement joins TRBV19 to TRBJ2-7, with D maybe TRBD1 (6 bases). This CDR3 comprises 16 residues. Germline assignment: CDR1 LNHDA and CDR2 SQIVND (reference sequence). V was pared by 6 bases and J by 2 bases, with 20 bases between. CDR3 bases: TGTGCCAGTAGCCGATTATTAACAGGGATCCCCTACGAGCAGTACTTC. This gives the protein CASSRLLTGIPYEQYF.

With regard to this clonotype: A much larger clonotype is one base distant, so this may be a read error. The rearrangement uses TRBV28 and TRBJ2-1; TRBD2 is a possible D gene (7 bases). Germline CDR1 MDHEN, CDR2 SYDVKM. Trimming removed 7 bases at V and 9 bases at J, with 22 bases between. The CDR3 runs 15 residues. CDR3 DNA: TGTGCCAGCACCACTCTTGGCCGGGGGGCGTTTGAGCAGTTCTTC. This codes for CASTTLGRGAFEQFF.

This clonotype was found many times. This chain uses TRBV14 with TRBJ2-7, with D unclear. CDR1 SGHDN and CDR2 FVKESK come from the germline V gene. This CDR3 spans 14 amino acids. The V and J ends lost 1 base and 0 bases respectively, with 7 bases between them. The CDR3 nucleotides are TGTGCCAGCAGCCAAGGGTATAACTCCTACGAGCAGTACTTC. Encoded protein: CASSQGYNSYEQYF.

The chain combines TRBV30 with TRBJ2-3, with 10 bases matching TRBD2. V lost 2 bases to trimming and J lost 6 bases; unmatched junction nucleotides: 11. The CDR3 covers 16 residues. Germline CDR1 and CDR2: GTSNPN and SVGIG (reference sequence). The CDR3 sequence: CAWSTGLAGGDDTQYF. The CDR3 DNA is TGTGCCTGGAGTACCGGATTAGCGGGGGGAGATGATACGCAGTATTTT.

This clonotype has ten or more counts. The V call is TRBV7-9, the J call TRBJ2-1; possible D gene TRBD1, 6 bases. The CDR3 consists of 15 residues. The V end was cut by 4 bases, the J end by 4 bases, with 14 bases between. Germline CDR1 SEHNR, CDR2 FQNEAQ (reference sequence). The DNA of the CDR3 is TGTGCCAGCAGCTCCGTACCTGGACAGTACAATGAGCAGTTCTTC. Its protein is CASSSVPGQYNEQFF. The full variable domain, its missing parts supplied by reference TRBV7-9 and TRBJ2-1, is DTGVSQNPRHKITKRGQNVTFRCDPISEHNRLYWYRQTLGQGPEFLTYFQNEAQLEKSRLLSDRFSAERPKGSFSTLEIQRTEQGDSAMYLCASSSVPGQYNEQFFGPGTRLTVL.

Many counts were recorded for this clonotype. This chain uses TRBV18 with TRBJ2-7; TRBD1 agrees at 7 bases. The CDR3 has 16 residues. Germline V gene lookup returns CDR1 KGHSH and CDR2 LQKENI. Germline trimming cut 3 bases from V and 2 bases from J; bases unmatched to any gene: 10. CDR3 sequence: CASSPPRQGPTYEQYF. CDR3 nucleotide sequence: TGTGCCAGCTCACCTCCTCGACAGGGCCCTACCTACGAGCAGTACTTC. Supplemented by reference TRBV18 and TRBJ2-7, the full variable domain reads NAGVMQNPRHLVRRRGQEARLRCSPMKGHSHVYWYRQLPEEGLKFMVYLQKENIIDESGMPKERFSAEFPKEGPSILRIQQVVRGDSAAYFCASSPPRQGPTYEQYFGPGTRLTVT.

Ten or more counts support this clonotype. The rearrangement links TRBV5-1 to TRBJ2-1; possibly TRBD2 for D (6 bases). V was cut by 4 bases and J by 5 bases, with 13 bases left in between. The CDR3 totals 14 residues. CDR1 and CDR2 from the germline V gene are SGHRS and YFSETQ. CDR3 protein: CASSPEWGDNEQFF. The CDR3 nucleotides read TGCGCCAGCAGCCCGGAATGGGGGGACAATGAGCAGTTCTTC.

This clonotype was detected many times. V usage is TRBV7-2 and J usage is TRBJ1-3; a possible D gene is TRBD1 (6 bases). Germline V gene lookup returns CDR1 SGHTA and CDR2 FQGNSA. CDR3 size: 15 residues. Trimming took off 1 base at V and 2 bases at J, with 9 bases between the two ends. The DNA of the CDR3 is TGTGCCAGCAGCTTAGTCGGGGGCCCTGGAAACACCATATATTTT. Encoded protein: CASSLVGGPGNTIYF. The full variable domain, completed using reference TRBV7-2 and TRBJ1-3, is GAGVSQSPSNKVTEKGKDVELRCDPISGHTALYWYRQSLGQGLEFLIYFQGNSAPDKSGLPSDRFSAERTGGSVSTLTIQRTQQEDSAVYLCASSLVGGPGNTIYFGEGSWLTVV.

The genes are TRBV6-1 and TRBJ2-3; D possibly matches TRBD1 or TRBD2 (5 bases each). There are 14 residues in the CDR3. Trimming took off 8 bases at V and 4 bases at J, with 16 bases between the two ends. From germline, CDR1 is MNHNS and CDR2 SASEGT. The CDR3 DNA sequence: TGTGCCAGCGGCCAGGACGGGGCGTCAGATACGCAGTATTTT. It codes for CASGQDGASDTQYF.

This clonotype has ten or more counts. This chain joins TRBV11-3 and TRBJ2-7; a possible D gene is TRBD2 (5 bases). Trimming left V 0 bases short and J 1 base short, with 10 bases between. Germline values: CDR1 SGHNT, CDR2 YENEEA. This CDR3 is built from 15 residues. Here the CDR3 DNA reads TGTGCCAGCAGCTTAGAGCGGGCCGTGTCCTACGAGCAGTACTTC. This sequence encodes CASSLERAVSYEQYF. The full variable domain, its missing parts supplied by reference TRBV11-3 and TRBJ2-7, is EAGVVQSPRYKIIEKKQPVAFWCNPISGHNTLYWYLQNLGQGPELLIRYENEEAVDDSQLPKDRFSAERLKGVDSTLKIQPAELGDSAVYLCASSLERAVSYEQYFGPGTRLTVT.

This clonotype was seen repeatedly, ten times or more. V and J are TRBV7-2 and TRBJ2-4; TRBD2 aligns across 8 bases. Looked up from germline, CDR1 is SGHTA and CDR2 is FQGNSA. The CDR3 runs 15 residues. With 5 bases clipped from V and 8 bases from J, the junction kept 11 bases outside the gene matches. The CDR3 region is CASSPPGGIWDIQYF. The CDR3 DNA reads TGTGCCAGCAGCCCACCGGGGGGGATATGGGACATTCAGTACTTC.

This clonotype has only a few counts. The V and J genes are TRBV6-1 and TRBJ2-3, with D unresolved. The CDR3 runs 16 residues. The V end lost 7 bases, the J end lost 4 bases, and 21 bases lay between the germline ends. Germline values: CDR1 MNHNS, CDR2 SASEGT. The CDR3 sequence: CASIFDFGVGADTQYF. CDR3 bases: TGTGCCAGCATTTTTGACTTTGGGGTTGGAGCAGATACGCAGTATTTT.

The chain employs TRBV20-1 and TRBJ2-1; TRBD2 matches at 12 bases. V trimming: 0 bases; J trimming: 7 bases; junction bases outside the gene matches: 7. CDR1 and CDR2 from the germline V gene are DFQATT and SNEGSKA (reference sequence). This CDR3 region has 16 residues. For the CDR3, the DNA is TGCAGTGCTAGAGATTCGGCTAGCGGGGGGGCGAATGAGCAGTTCTTC. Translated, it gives CSARDSASGGANEQFF.